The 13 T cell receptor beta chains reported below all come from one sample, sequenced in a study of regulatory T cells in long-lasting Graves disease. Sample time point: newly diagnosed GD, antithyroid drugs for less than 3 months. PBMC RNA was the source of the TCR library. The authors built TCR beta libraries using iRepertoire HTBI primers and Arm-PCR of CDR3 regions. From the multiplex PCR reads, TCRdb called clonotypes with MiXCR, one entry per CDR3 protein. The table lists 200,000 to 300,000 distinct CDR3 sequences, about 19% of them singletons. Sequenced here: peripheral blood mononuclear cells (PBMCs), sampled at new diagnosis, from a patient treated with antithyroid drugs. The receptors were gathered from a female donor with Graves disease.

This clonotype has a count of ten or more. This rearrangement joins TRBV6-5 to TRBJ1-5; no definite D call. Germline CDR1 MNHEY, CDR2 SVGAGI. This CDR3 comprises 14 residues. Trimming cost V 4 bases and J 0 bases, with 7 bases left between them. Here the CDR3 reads CASSSRDSNQPQHF. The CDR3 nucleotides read TGTGCCAGCAGTTCCCGGGATAGCAATCAGCCCCAGCATTTT.

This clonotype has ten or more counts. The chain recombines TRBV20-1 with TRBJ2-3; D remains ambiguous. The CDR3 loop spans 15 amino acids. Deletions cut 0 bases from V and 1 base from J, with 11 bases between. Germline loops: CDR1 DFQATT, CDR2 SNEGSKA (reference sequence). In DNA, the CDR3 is TGCAGTGCTAGAGACGTGTATAGGGGCACAGATACGCAGTATTTT. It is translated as CSARDVYRGTDTQYF.

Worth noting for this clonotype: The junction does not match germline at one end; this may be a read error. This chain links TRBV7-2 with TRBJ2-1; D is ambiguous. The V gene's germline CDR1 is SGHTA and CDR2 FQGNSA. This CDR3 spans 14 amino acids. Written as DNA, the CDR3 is TGCGCCAGCAGCCAAGTTGGGCTACTGCATGAGCAGTTCTTC. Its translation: CASSQVGLLHEQFF. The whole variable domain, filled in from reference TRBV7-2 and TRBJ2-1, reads GAGVSQSPSNKVTEKGKDVELRCDPISGHTALYWYRQSLGQGLEFLIYFQGNSAPDKSGLPSDRFSAERTGGSVSTLTIQRTQQEDSAVYLCASSQVGLLHEQFFGPGTRLTVL.

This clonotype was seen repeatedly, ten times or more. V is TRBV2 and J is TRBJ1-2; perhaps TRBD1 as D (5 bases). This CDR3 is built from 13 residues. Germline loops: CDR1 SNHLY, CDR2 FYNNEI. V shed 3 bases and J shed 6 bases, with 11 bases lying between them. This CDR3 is CASSETGRNGYTF. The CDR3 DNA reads TGTGCCAGCAGTGAGACGGGGCGAAATGGCTACACCTTC.

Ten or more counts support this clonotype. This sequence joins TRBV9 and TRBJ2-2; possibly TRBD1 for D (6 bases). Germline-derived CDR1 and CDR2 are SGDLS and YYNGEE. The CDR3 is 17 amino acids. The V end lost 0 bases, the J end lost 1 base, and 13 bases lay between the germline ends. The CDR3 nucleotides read TGTGCCAGCAGCGTAGGAACAGGGTCGATGAACACCGGGGAGCTGTTTTTT. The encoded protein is CASSVGTGSMNTGELFF.

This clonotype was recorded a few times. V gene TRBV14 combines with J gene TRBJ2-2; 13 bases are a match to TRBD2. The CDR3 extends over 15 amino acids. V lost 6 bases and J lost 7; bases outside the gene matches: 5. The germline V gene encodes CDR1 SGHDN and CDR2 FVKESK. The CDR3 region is CASSALAGGIGELFF. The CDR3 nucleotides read TGTGCCAGCAGTGCACTAGCGGGAGGGATCGGGGAGCTGTTTTTT.

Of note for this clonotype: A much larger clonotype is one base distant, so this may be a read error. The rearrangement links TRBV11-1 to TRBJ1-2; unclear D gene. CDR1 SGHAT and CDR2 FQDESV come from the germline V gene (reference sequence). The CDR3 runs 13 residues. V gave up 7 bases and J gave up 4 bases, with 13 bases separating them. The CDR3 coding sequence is TGTGCCAGCACCGAGGGAGAGGGCTATGGCTACACCTTC. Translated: CASTEGEGYGYTF.

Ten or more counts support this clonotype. CDR3 nucleotides: TGTGCCAGCAGCCCCGCAGGATGGCAGGGTGGCACCGGGGAGCTGTTTTTT. It yields the protein CASSPAGWQGGTGELFF. The rearrangement uses TRBV11-3 and TRBJ2-2, with a tentative D call TRBD1 (5 bases). V was pared by 5 bases and J by 4 bases, with 20 bases between. The V gene's germline CDR1 is SGHNT and CDR2 YENEEA. The CDR3 extends over 17 amino acids. Complete variable domain (other parts from reference TRBV11-3 and TRBJ2-2): EAGVVQSPRYKIIEKKQPVAFWCNPISGHNTLYWYLQNLGQGPELLIRYENEEAVDDSQLPKDRFSAERLKGVDSTLKIQPAELGDSAVYLCASSPAGWQGGTGELFFGEGSRLTVL.

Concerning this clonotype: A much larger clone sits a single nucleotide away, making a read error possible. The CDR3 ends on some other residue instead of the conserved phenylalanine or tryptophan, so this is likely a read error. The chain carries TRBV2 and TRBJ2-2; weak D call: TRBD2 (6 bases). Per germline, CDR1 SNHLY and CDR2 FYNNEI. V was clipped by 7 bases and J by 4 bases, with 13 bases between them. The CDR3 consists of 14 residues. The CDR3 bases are TGTGCCAGCACCGATAGGGACTCCACCGGGGAGCTGTTTCTT. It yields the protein CASTDRDSTGELFL.

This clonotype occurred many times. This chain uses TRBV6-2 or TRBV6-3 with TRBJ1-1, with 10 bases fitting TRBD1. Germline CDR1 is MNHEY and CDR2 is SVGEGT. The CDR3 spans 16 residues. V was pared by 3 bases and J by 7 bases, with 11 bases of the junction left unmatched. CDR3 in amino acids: CASSYKPGQGTHEAFF. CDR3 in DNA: TGTGCCAGCAGTTATAAACCGGGACAGGGGACACATGAAGCTTTCTTT.

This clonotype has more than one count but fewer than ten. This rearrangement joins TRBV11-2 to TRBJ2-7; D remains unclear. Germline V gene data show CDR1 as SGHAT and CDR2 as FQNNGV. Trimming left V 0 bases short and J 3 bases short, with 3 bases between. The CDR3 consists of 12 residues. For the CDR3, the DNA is TGTGCCAGCAGCTTAGATTACTACGAGCAGTACTTC. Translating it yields CASSLDYYEQYF.

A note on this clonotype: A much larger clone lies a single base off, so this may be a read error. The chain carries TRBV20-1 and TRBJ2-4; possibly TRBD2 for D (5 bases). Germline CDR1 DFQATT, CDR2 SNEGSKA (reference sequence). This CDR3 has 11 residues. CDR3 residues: CSTRDLGIQYF. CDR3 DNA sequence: TGCAGTACTAGAGATCTGGGCATTCAGTACTTC.

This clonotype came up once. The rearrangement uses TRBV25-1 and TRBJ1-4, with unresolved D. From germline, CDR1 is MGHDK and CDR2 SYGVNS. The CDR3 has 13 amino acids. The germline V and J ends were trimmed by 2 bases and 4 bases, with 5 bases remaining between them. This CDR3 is CASSELGNEKLFF. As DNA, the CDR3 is TGTGCCAGCAGTGAACTTGGTAATGAAAAACTGTTTTTT.